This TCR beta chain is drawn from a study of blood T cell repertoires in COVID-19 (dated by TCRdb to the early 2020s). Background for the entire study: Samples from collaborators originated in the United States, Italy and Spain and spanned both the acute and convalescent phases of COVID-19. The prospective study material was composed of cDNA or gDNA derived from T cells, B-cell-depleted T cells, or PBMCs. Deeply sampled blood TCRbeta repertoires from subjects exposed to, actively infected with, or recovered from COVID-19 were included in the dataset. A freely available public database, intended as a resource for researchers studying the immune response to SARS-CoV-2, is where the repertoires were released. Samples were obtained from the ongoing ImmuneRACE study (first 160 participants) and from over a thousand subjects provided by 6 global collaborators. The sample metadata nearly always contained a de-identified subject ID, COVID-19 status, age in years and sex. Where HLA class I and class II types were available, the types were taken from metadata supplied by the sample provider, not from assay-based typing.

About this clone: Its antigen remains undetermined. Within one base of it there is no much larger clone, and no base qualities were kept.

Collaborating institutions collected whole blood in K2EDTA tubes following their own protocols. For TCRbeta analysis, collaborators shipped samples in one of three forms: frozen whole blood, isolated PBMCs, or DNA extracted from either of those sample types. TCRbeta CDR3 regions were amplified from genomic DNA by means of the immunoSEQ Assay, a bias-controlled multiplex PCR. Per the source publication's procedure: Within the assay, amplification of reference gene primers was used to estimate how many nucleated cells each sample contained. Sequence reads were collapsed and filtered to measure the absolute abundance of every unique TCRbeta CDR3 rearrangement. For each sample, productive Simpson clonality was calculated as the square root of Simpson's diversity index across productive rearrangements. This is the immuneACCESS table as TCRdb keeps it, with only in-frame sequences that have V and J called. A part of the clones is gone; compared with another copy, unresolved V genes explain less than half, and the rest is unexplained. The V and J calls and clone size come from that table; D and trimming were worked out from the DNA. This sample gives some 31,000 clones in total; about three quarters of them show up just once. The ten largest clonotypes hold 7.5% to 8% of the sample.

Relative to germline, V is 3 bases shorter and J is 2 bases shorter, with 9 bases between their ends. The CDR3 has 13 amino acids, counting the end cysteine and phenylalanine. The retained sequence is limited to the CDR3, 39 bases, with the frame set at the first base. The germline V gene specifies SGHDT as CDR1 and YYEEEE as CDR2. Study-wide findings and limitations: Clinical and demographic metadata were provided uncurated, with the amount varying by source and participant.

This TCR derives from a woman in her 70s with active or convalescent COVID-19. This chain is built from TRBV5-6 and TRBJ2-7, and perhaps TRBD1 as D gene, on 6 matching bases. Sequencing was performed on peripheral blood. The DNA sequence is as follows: TGTGCCAGCAGCTATGGGACAACCTACGAGCAGTACTTC. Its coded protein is CASSYGTTYEQYF.